This T cell receptor (beta chain) was identified during a study of blood T cell repertoires in COVID-19. Study-wide context: Both acute and convalescent COVID-19 samples were obtained from the United States, Italy and Spain.

V was clipped by 10 bases and J by 7 bases, with 11 bases between them. This CDR3 has 11 residues. Germline V gene lookup returns CDR1 WSHSY and CDR2 SAAADI. The protocol was immunoSEQ multiplex PCR, while the TCRdb copy is restricted to in-frame clones and leaves out a portion. Among around 60,000 clones listed, less than 75% were seen once. The clonotype comes from a woman between 50 and 59 years old with active or convalescent COVID-19. This rearrangement joins TRBV10-2 to TRBJ2-1, with D perhaps TRBD2 (5 bases). The sample was peripheral blood. DNA of the CDR3: TGCGCCACCACCCCGGGGAATGAGCAGTTCTTC. This encodes CATTPGNEQFF.